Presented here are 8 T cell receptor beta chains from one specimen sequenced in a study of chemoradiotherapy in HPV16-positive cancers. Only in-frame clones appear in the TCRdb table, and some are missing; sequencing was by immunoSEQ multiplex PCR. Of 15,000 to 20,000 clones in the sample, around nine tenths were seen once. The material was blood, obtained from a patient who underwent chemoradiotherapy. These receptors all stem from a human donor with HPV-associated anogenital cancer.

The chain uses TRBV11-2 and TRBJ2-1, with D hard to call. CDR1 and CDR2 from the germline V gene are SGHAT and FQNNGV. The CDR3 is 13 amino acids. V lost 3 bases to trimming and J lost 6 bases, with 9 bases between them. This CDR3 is CASSFSLSNEQFF. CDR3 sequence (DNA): TGTGCCAGCAGCTTCTCTCTTAGCAATGAGCAGTTCTTC.

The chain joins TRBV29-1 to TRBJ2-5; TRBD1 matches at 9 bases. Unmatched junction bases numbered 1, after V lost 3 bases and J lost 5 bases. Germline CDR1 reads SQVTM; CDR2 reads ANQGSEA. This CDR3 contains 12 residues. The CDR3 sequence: CSVETGGETQYF. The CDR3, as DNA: TGCAGCGTTGAGACAGGGGGGGAGACCCAGTACTTC.

The CDR3 reads CASTTSGGDTQYF. The CDR3 nucleotides read TGTGCCAGCACGACTAGCGGTGGGGATACGCAGTATTTT. The chain carries TRBV2 and TRBJ2-3; 9 bases fit TRBD2. The CDR3 contains 13 residues. After removal of 7 bases from V and 6 bases from J, the junction contained 5 bases not matched to a gene. The germline V gene encodes CDR1 SNHLY and CDR2 FYNNEI.

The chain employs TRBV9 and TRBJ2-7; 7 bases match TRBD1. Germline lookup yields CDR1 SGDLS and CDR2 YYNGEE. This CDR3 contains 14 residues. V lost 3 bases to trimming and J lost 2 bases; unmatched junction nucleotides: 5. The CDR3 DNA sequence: TGTGCCAGCAGCGCCAGGACAGGCCCCTACGAGCAGTACTTC. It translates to CASSARTGPYEQYF.

The CDR3 protein is CASSPDSYEQYF. DNA of the CDR3: TGTGCCAGCAGCCCCGACAGCTACGAGCAGTACTTC. The rearrangement links TRBV28 to TRBJ2-5; a weak D match, TRBD1 (5 bases). The J call may be faulty, since TRBJ2-7 better matches the DNA end. This CDR3 is 12 amino acids long. CDR1 and CDR2 (germline): MDHEN, SYDVKM.

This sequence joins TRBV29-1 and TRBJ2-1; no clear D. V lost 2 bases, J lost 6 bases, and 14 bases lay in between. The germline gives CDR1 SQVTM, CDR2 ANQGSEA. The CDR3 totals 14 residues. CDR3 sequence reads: CSVERQTLRNEQFF. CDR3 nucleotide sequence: TGCAGCGTTGAACGGCAGACCTTACGCAATGAGCAGTTCTTC.

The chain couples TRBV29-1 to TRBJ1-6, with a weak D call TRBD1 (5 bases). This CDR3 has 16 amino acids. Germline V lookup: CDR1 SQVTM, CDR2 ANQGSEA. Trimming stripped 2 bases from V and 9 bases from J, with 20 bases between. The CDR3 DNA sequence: TGCAGCGTTGAACGCTGGGGACGCCGGGTTGTTTCACCCCTCCACTTT. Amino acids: CSVERWGRRVVSPLHF. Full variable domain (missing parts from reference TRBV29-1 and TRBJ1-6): SAVISQKPSRDICQRGTSLTIQCQVDSQVTMMFWYRQQPGQSLTLIATANQGSEATYESGFVIDKFPISRPNLTFSTLTVSNMSPEDSSIYLCSVERWGRRVVSPLHFGNGTRLTVT.

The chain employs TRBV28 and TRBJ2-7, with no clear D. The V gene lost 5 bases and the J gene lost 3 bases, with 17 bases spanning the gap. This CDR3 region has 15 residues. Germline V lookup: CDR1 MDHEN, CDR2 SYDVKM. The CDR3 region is CASSLRIEGSYEQYF. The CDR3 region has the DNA TGTGCCAGCAGTCTCAGGATCGAAGGTAGCTACGAGCAGTACTTC.